This T cell receptor beta chain was identified in a study of CXCR3 chemokines and chemotherapy response in bladder cancer (dated by TCRdb to 2021 to 2024). For the study in its entirety: Whether chemotherapy response in human bladder cancer was predicted by intratumoral CXCR3 chemokine system activity was examined in the study.

Libraries were constructed by PCR. Sequencing took place on an Illumina HiSeq 2500. The raw public reads went through TCRdb reprocessing: fastp at Q25, MiXCR clone calling, in-frame beta chains kept. Entries are consolidated by CDR3 protein sequence, retaining the most common genes and DNA. The sample table holds about 8,100 distinct CDR3 sequences, of which roughly 12% were seen once. More than 15% of the sample lies in the top ten. Taken from cysteine to phenylalanine, the CDR3 has 15 residues. Of all the DNA, just the CDR3 is kept, 45 bases in frame from base 1. Looking up the germline V gene yields CDR1 MNHEY and CDR2 SVGAGI. Turning to this clonotype: The target of this receptor is not known. This sequence may be a read error, since a much larger clone differs from it by one base.

The receptor's source is a human donor with bladder cancer that responded to neoadjuvant chemotherapy. Recombination linked TRBV6-5 to TRBJ1-6; the D gene cannot be resolved reliably. Collection took place from a patient whose treatment included neoadjuvant chemotherapy. The nucleotides read TGTGCCAGCAGTTACGGCCAGCCAGATAATTCACCCTTCCACTTT. Translated, this gives CASSYGQPDNSPFHF.